The present T cell receptor beta chain was sequenced within a study of T cells in Graves' hyperthyroidism and ophthalmopathy. Deletions cut 8 bases from V and 6 bases from J, with 17 bases between. Germline CDR1 is GTSNPN and CDR2 is SVGIG (reference sequence). The CDR3 runs 13 residues. This clonotype was counted ten times or more. Its antigen is currently unknown. TCR beta CDR3 region amplification was performed from RNA transcripts. Primed by the HTBI set, a first-round RT-PCR was run on the TCR CDR3. TCRdb redid the calling of the multiplex PCR reads with MiXCR, one entry per CDR3 protein. This table holds approximately 400,000 distinct CDR3 sequences, over 13% found once. Overall study findings and caveats: Also found in blood were most expanded thyroid clonotypes above 0.001.

The receptor comes from a man aged 45-65 years with Graves' ophthalmopathy. The sample comprised blood. This chain connects TRBV30 to TRBJ2-1, with D possibly matching TRBD2 (5 bases). The CDR3 nucleotides read TGTGCCGCCACGGGGAACCAACGCAATGAGCAGTTCTTC. Residues: CAATGNQRNEQFF.